The T cell receptor beta chain described here comes from a study of blood T cell repertoires in COVID-19. Overall study: COVID-19 samples, acute and convalescent, were from the United States, Italy and Spain.

This clone was observed a handful of times. In the original processing: Researchers report that nucleated cell counts were estimated from reference gene primer amplification. Assay: immunoSEQ multiplex PCR; the TCRdb copy retains only in-frame clones and omits some. V and J calls and clone size are given by that table; D and trimming were obtained from the DNA. The sample contains tens of thousands of clones, under 90% of which appear only once. Losses at the gene ends were 5 bases for V and 3 bases for J; bases not matched to a gene: 13. The CDR3 is 17 amino acids. The sequence was collected from a man aged 65-85 years with active or convalescent COVID-19. Source material: peripheral blood. The chain recombines TRBV23-1 with TRBJ1-5; 7 bases are a match to TRBD1. TRBV23-1 is known as an ORF, though its function is uncertain. CDR3 nucleotides: TGCGCCAGCAGTACGAGACAGGGCATATATGACAATCAGCCCCAGCATTTT. Protein sequence: CASSTRQGIYDNQPQHF.